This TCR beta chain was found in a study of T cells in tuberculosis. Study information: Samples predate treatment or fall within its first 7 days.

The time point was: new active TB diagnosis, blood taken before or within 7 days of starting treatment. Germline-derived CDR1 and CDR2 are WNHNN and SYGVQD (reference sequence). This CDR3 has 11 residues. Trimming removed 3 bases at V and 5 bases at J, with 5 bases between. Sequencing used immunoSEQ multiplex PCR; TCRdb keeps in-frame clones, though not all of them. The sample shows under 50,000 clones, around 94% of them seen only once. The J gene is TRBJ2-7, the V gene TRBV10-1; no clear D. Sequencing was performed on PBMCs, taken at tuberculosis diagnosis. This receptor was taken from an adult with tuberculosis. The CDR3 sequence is CASSDNNEQYF. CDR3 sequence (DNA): TGCGCCAGCAGTGATAATAACGAGCAGTACTTC.